The entry that follows covers one T cell receptor (beta chain) sequence. The data derive from a study of cytomegalovirus exposure and HLA in healthy donors. Study in general: A prior analysis found about 120 million unique TCR beta sequences from 150 million to 200 million T cells. Caucasian-associated ancestry cluster membership applied to just over 80% of around 400 genotyped donors.

Donors were ostensibly healthy at sampling, although undocumented immune exposures were probable. The V gene's germline CDR1 is SGHTA and CDR2 FQGNSA. V was pared by 5 bases and J by 7 bases, with 8 bases between. The CDR3 extends over 12 amino acids. A multiplex PCR was run with 60 Vbeta primers and 13 Jbeta primers. The data were produced by immunoSEQ multiplex PCR, yet TCRdb's version contains in-frame clones alone and is incomplete. The table records 200,000 or so clones, roughly 77% of them present only once. This TCR derives from a male donor in good health and CMV-seropositive. The sequenced sample consisted of PBMCs. The V and J genes are TRBV7-2 and TRBJ2-2; D not resolved. The CDR3 loop reads CASSLFSGELFF. CDR3 DNA: TGTGCCAGCAGCCTCTTTAGCGGGGAGCTGTTTTTT.